The 29 T cell receptor beta chains reported below all come from one sample, sequenced in a study of T cells in Graves' hyperthyroidism and ophthalmopathy. Amplification targeted TCR beta CDR3 regions from RNA transcripts. First-round RT-PCR targeting the TCR CDR3 was performed with the HTBI primer set. TCRdb fed the multiplex PCR reads into MiXCR, producing one record per CDR3 protein. The sample includes hundreds of thousands of distinct CDR3 sequences, about 20% of them seen just once. Sequencing was carried out using blood. These receptors all stem from a man aged 25-45 years with Graves' ophthalmopathy.

This clonotype was counted at least ten times. This rearrangement joins TRBV3-1 to TRBJ2-1; D may be TRBD1 or TRBD2 (5 bases each). Germline CDR1 reads LGHDT; CDR2 reads YNNKEL (reference sequence). Trimming stripped 0 bases from V and 2 bases from J, with 11 bases between. The CDR3 is made up of 16 amino acids. The CDR3 loop is CASSQDEGIPYNEQFF. The CDR3 DNA reads as TGTGCCAGCAGCCAAGATGAGGGGATCCCCTACAATGAGCAGTTCTTC.

This clonotype was seen more than once but under ten times. V and J are TRBV6-5 and TRBJ2-3; perhaps TRBD2 as D (5 bases). Germline CDR1 MNHEY, CDR2 SVGAGI. The CDR3 sequence is 14 residues long. The V end was cut by 2 bases, the J end by 4 bases, with 10 bases between. DNA of the CDR3: TGTGCCAGCAGTTACGGAGGTAACGCAGATACGCAGTATTTT. This codes for CASSYGGNADTQYF.

This clonotype was counted only a few times. The CDR3 here is CASRGESSYNEQFF. The CDR3 nucleotides read TGTGCCAGCCGAGGAGAGAGCTCCTACAATGAGCAGTTCTTC. The V call is TRBV7-2, the J call TRBJ2-1; D gene uncertain. The CDR3 spans 14 residues. V shed 8 bases and J shed 0 bases, with 11 bases lying between them. The germline gives CDR1 SGHTA, CDR2 FQGNSA.

This clonotype occurred a few times. The chain recombines TRBV18 with TRBJ1-5; D not certain. This CDR3 spans 14 amino acids. Deletions cut 2 bases from V and 6 bases from J, with 11 bases between. From germline, CDR1 is KGHSH and CDR2 LQKENI. The CDR3, as DNA: TGTGCCAGCTCACCAATCCAAAGCGGTCAGCCCCAGCATTTT. This translates into CASSPIQSGQPQHF.

This clonotype was seen at least ten times. V is TRBV5-1 and J is TRBJ2-1; 7 nucleotides match TRBD1. This CDR3 contains 16 residues. Trimming took 4 bases from V and 0 from J; bases not matched to a gene: 7. CDR1 is SGHRS, CDR2 YFSETQ, per germline. The CDR3 sequence is CASSPQRQGSYNEQFF. CDR3 DNA sequence: TGCGCCAGCAGCCCCCAGCGACAGGGCTCCTACAATGAGCAGTTCTTC. Looking up the rest from reference TRBV5-1 and TRBJ2-1 gives the full variable domain: KAGVTQTPRYLIKTRGQQVTLSCSPISGHRSVSWYQQTPGQGLQFLFEYFSETQRNKGNFPGRFSGRQFSNSRSEMNVSTLELGDSALYLCASSPQRQGSYNEQFFGPGTRLTVL.

This clonotype appeared a few times. The chain employs TRBV6-7 and TRBJ1-5; 8 bases match TRBD1. TRBV6-7 is reported as an ORF; its role is uncertain. The V and J ends lost 9 bases and 2 bases, in that order; junction bases with no gene match: 6. The CDR3 consists of 14 residues. This chain's CDR3 is CARDRGWGNQPQHF. Written as DNA, the CDR3 is TGTGCCAGAGACAGGGGTTGGGGCAATCAGCCCCAGCATTTT.

The J gene is TRBJ1-5, the V gene TRBV6-6, with D unresolved. Between the trimmed V and J ends, which lost 0 bases and 6 bases, there was a span of 9 bases. Germline V gene data show CDR1 as MNHNY and CDR2 as SVGAGI (reference sequence). This CDR3 region has 14 residues. Written as DNA, the CDR3 is TGTGCCAGCAGTTACTCGAAAGGATCTCAGCCCCAGCATTTT. Its translation is CASSYSKGSQPQHF.

This clonotype appeared many times. The chain combines TRBV7-9 with TRBJ2-7; TRBD2 agrees at 8 bases. J lost 2 bases, V lost 5 bases, and 8 bases had no gene match. Germline V CDR1 and CDR2: SEHNR, FQNEAQ (reference sequence). The CDR3 totals 15 residues. CDR3 residues: CASSPRLARPYEQYF. The CDR3 DNA reads as TGTGCCAGCAGCCCGCGACTAGCGAGACCCTACGAGCAGTACTTC.

This clonotype was found a few times. The chain employs TRBV6-2 or TRBV6-3 and TRBJ2-5, with D maybe TRBD2 (6 bases). Germline lookup yields CDR1 MNHEY and CDR2 SVGEGT. V gave up 7 bases and J gave up 2 bases, with 11 bases separating them. The CDR3 contains 13 residues. The CDR3 is CASTKSGQETQYF. CDR3 coding DNA: TGTGCCAGCACTAAAAGCGGGCAAGAGACCCAGTACTTC.

This clonotype was detected only a few times. The chain uses TRBV7-3 and TRBJ1-1; maybe TRBD1 (6 bases). Per germline, CDR1 SGHTA and CDR2 FQGTGA. CDR3 size: 15 residues. V lost 5 bases to trimming and J lost 11 bases, with 24 bases between them. The CDR3 nucleotides read TGTGCCAGCAGCCCCCCCCAGGGGTCAGGTTCCGGGGCTTTCTTT. Amino acid sequence: CASSPPQGSGSGAFF. The full variable domain, completed using reference TRBV7-3 and TRBJ1-1, is GAGVSQTPSNKVTEKGKYVELRCDPISGHTALYWYRQSLGQGPEFLIYFQGTGAADDSGLPNDRFFAVRPEGSVSTLKIQRTERGDSAVYLCASSPPQGSGSGAFFGQGTRLTVV.

The chain couples TRBV28 to TRBJ2-3; no reliable D call. Trimming stripped 3 bases from V and 4 bases from J, with 11 bases between. This CDR3 region has 14 residues. Per the germline V gene, CDR1 is MDHEN and CDR2 is SYDVKM. CDR3 in DNA: TGTGCCAGCAGTTTCAGTGCAGACCCAGATACGCAGTATTTT. This translates into CASSFSADPDTQYF.

The rearrangement uses TRBV4-1 and TRBJ1-2; tentative D call: TRBD1 (5 bases). This CDR3 comprises 15 residues. Trimming removed 3 bases at V and 9 bases at J, with 20 bases between. Germline lookup yields CDR1 MGHRA and CDR2 YSYEKL. The CDR3 nucleotides read TGCGCCAGCAGCCACCCTCTATTGGGGGGTAATCGCTACACCTTC. Its translation is CASSHPLLGGNRYTF.

The chain couples TRBV5-1 to TRBJ2-2; 8 bases are a match to TRBD2. The trim removed 3 bases at V and 1 base at J, leaving 5 bases unmatched. The CDR3 length is 16 residues. Germline CDR1 and CDR2: SGHRS and YFSETQ. CDR3 nucleotide sequence: TGCGCCAGCAGCTCCGCCGCGGGAGGGAACACCGGGGAGCTGTTTTTT. It specifies CASSSAAGGNTGELFF.

The chain carries TRBV5-1 and TRBJ2-1; D is possibly TRBD2 (6 bases). This CDR3 has 17 residues. V was clipped by 0 bases and J by 2 bases, with 15 bases between them. Germline V gives CDR1 SGHRS, CDR2 YFSETQ. CDR3 amino acids: CASSLDAGYGPYNEQFF. Here the CDR3 DNA reads TGCGCCAGCAGCTTGGATGCGGGGTACGGACCCTACAATGAGCAGTTCTTC.

Only a few counts were recorded for this clonotype. This chain joins TRBV7-9 and TRBJ1-4; TRBD1 might be the D (5 bases). Trimming left V 5 bases short and J 0 bases short, with 10 bases between. The CDR3 extends over 15 amino acids. Looked up from germline, CDR1 is SEHNR and CDR2 is FQNEAQ (reference sequence). The CDR3 loop is CASSLIGATNEKLFF. In DNA, the CDR3 is TGTGCCAGCAGCCTAATAGGGGCAACTAATGAAAAACTGTTTTTT. Supplemented by reference TRBV7-9 and TRBJ1-4, the full variable domain reads DTGVSQNPRHKITKRGQNVTFRCDPISEHNRLYWYRQTLGQGPEFLTYFQNEAQLEKSRLLSDRFSAERPKGSFSTLEIQRTEQGDSAMYLCASSLIGATNEKLFFGSGTQLSVL.

This clonotype was seen repeatedly, ten times or more. The chain uses TRBV6-1 and TRBJ2-7; the match to TRBD2 covers 7 bases. The CDR3 spans 13 residues. V lost 6 bases to trimming and J lost 2 bases; unmatched junction nucleotides: 4. CDR1 and CDR2 (germline): MNHNS, SASEGT. The CDR3 protein is CASSGGNTYEQYF. CDR3 in DNA: TGTGCCAGCAGCGGGGGGAACACCTACGAGCAGTACTTC.

The CDR3 loop is CASSVRGRRLDTQYF. In nucleotides, the CDR3 is TGTGCCAGCAGTGTCAGGGGGCGCAGGCTGGATACGCAGTATTTT. The gene calls are TRBV28 and TRBJ2-3; 8 nucleotides align to TRBD1. The CDR3 spans 15 residues. V gave up 5 bases and J gave up 6 bases; unmatched junction bases: 10. Germline CDR1 is MDHEN and CDR2 is SYDVKM.

DNA for the CDR3: TGTGCCAGCAGCTTCCACCCCGGGCTAGCGGACACAGATACGCAGTATTTT. Translated: CASSFHPGLADTDTQYF. The rearrangement links TRBV12-3 or TRBV12-4 to TRBJ2-3; 7 bases align to TRBD2. The CDR3 sequence is 17 residues long. V lost 6 bases and J lost 2; bases outside the gene matches: 14.

As to this clonotype: An end of the junction differs from the germline gene, which may be a read error. This chain joins TRBV7-9 and TRBJ1-5; 7 bases are shared with TRBD1. The CDR3 totals 15 residues. The germline V gene encodes CDR1 SEHNR and CDR2 FQNEAQ (reference sequence). CDR3 sequence: CASSQDDRAGQPQHF. DNA of the CDR3: TGCGCCAGCAGCCAAGATGACAGGGCAGGGCAGCCCCAGCATTTT.

The J gene is TRBJ2-5, the V gene TRBV27, with TRBD1 as a possible D gene (6 bases). Trimming shortened V by 7 bases and J by 4 bases, and 16 bases separated the two germline ends. Germline values: CDR1 MNHEY, CDR2 SMNVEV (reference sequence). The CDR3 covers 14 residues. The CDR3: CASNALQGGETQYF. For the CDR3, the DNA is TGTGCCAGCAATGCCCTACAGGGCGGAGAGACCCAGTACTTC.

This clonotype was seen ten or more times. The J gene is TRBJ1-5, the V gene TRBV28, with 7 positions matching TRBD1. Trimming took 4 bases from V and 6 from J; bases not matched to a gene: 9. There are 15 residues in the CDR3. CDR1 and CDR2 from the germline V gene are MDHEN and SYDVKM. This CDR3 reads CASSSGQAPSQPQHF. The CDR3 coding sequence is TGTGCCAGCAGTTCCGGACAGGCACCCAGTCAGCCCCAGCATTTT.

About this clonotype itself: Given the absence of the conserved phenylalanine or tryptophan at the CDR3 end, a read error is likely. V is TRBV3-1 and J is TRBJ2-7; 10 bases are shared with TRBD2. This CDR3 has 21 amino acids. Trimming took 2 bases from V and 4 from J; bases not matched to a gene: 23. Germline V gene lookup returns CDR1 LGHDT and CDR2 YNNKEL (reference sequence). In DNA, the CDR3 is TGTGCCAGCAGCCAACATTTTCAGGTTGCTAGCGGGAGCCGAGTGGCGTACGAGCAGTACTAC. This encodes CASSQHFQVASGSRVAYEQYY.

This clonotype appeared many times. The J gene is TRBJ2-1, the V gene TRBV27, with TRBD2 matching 10 bases. Germline values: CDR1 MNHEY, CDR2 SMNVEV (reference sequence). This CDR3 has 16 residues. Trimming took 4 bases from V and 4 from J; bases not matched to a gene: 7. CDR3 coding DNA: TGTGCCAGCAGTTCCTCCACTAGCGGGGCTTACAATGAGCAGTTCTTC. The encoded protein is CASSSSTSGAYNEQFF.

The chain combines TRBV27 with TRBJ1-3; 7 bases are shared with TRBD1. V trimming: 7 bases; J trimming: 0 bases; junction bases outside the gene matches: 9. Looked up from germline, CDR1 is MNHEY and CDR2 is SMNVEV (reference sequence). CDR3 size: 16 residues. The CDR3, as DNA: TGTGCCAGCACCCACGACAGGGACTACTCTGGAAACACCATATATTTT. It specifies CASTHDRDYSGNTIYF.

This clonotype was seen many times. The chain couples TRBV2 to TRBJ2-3; 9 bases fit TRBD1. Germline CDR1 reads SNHLY; CDR2 reads FYNNEI. The ends lost 6 bases at V and 5 bases at J; junction bases unmatched: 9. The CDR3 covers 15 residues. The CDR3 DNA reads TGTGCCAGCAGGATTCGGGGGACAGGGAAAGATACGCAGTATTTT. Its protein product is CASRIRGTGKDTQYF.

The sample holds many counts of this clonotype. One end of the junction varies from germline; a read error may be responsible. The CDR3 DNA sequence: TGTGCCAGCAGTTTGGGACAGGGATGGGGCTACACCTTC. It is translated as CASSLGQGWGYTF. The chain employs TRBV5-1 and TRBJ1-2; 9 bases map to TRBD1. Germline V gene sequence: CDR1 SGHRS, CDR2 YFSETQ. The CDR3 runs to 13 residues.

This clonotype came up a few times. J is TRBJ2-7 and V is TRBV29-1, with 9 nucleotides matching TRBD2. CDR1 and CDR2 from the germline V gene are SQVTM and ANQGSEA. This CDR3 is 16 amino acids long. V shed 4 bases and J 7 bases; nucleotides not matched to a gene: 17. As DNA, the CDR3 is TGCAGCGTTGTGGTCCCTAGCGGGAAAATGGGCGGAGAGCAGTACTTC. It specifies CSVVVPSGKMGGEQYF.

This clonotype was observed a handful of times. V and J are TRBV12-3 or TRBV12-4 and TRBJ2-3, with D possibly TRBD2 on 5 matching bases. The CDR3 runs to 17 residues. Trimming pared 3 bases from V and 0 bases from J, leaving 16 bases between. The DNA for the CDR3 is TGTGCCAGCAGTTTCTCTCCCACCAGGACTAGCACAGATACGCAGTATTTT. This encodes CASSFSPTRTSTDTQYF.

The sample holds many counts of this clonotype. The V gene is TRBV30, the J gene TRBJ2-7; D might be TRBD2 (7 bases). Trimming pared 4 bases from V and 6 bases from J, leaving 19 bases between. The germline V gene has CDR1 GTSNPN and CDR2 SVGIG (reference sequence). This CDR3 is 14 amino acids long. DNA for the CDR3: TGTGCCTGGACTTGGGGCGGGGGCAAGCCCGAGCAGTACTTC. Its protein product is CAWTWGGGKPEQYF.